What follows describes a single T cell receptor (beta chain). Its target is unknown. This specimen includes other DNA sequences encoding the same CDR3. V dropped 2 bases and J dropped 2 bases, with 3 bases sitting between them. CDR1 and CDR2 from the germline V gene are KGHSH and LQKENI. The CDR3 covers 12 residues. TCRdb's copy holds only in-frame clones and misses some; the assay was immunoSEQ multiplex PCR. The sample includes some 2,400,000 clones, 90% to 96% of them seen just once. This sample is part of a study of shared clonotypes between healthy human individuals. Study-wide points: Measured sharing among donors was expected to vary with sequencing depth. Researchers found naive subsets generally carried larger estimated richness than memory subsets.

Each donor was a Caucasian adult residing in Nashville, Tennessee. Material: naive CD4+ T cells sorted from blood. Subset in this sample: CD45RA+ positively selected. The rearrangement joins TRBV18 to TRBJ2-5; no definite D call. The source is a man aged 18 to 30 in good health. CDR3 sequence (DNA): TGTGCCAGCTCACCAACTCAAGAGACCCAGTACTTC. Residues: CASSPTQETQYF. The whole variable domain, filled in from reference TRBV18 and TRBJ2-5, reads NAGVMQNPRHLVRRRGQEARLRCSPMKGHSHVYWYRQLPEEGLKFMVYLQKENIIDESGMPKERFSAEFPKEGPSILRIQQVVRGDSAAYFCASSPTQETQYFGPGTRLLVL.